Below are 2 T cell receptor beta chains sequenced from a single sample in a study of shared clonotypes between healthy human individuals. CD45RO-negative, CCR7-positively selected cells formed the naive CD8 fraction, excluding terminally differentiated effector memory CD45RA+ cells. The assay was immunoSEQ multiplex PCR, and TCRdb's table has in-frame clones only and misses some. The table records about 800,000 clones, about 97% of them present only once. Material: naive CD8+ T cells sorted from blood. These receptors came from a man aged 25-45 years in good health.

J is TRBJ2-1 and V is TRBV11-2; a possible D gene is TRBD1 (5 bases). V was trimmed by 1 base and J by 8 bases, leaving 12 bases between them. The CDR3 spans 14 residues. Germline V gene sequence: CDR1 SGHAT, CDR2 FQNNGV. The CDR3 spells CASSLGTPSDEQFF. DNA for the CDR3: TGTGCCAGCAGCTTAGGGACACCGTCGGATGAGCAGTTCTTC.

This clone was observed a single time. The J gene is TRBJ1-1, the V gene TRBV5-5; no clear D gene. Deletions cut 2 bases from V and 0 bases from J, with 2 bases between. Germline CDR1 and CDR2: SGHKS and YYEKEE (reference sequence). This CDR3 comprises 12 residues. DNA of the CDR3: TGTGCCAGCAGCTTTGTGAACACTGAAGCTTTCTTT. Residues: CASSFVNTEAFF.